Sequencing of this T cell receptor (beta chain) was carried out in a study of blood T cell repertoires in COVID-19. About the research overall: The United States, Italy and Spain provided the acute and convalescent COVID-19 samples. Nucleic acid was either cDNA or gDNA, and it came from T cells, B-cell-depleted T cells, or PBMCs.

This clone has at least ten counts. V was cut by 3 bases and J by 8 bases, with 14 bases left in between. Germline CDR1 and CDR2: ENHRY and SYGVKD. The CDR3 length is 14 residues. In the original analysis: Estimation of nucleated cell counts relied on the amplification of reference gene primers. The method was immunoSEQ multiplex PCR; TCRdb's version includes in-frame clones alone and lacks a portion of them. D and trimming come from the DNA, and the V and J calls and clone size come from that table. Of about 150,000 clones in the sample, 70% to 90% were seen once. Seattle patients were enrolled while actively infected and followed longitudinally.

The rearrangement joins TRBV10-3 to TRBJ2-4; D possibly corresponds to TRBD1 (6 bases). What was sequenced was peripheral blood. The receptor was isolated from a woman aged 55-70 years with COVID-19, enrolled during active disease. Here the CDR3 DNA reads TGTGCCATCAGTGAACTTGGTTCAGGGGACATTCAGTACTTC. It specifies CAISELGSGDIQYF.